This T cell receptor (beta chain) is from a study of blood T cells in healthy people across ages. This clonotype was picked up many times. The CDR3 is made up of 12 amino acids. V was pared by 5 bases and J by 7 bases, with 2 bases of the junction left unmatched. From germline, CDR1 is ENHRY and CDR2 SYGVKD. It was with a sample-barcoded 5' primer and a J-beta primer mix that a second PCR of about 6 to 12 cycles was run. TCRdb re-called the 5' RACE reads with MiXCR, one entry per CDR3 protein. The data show 1.5 million to 2 million distinct CDR3 sequences, under 30% seen once. This clonotype originated in a woman in her twenties or thirties in good health. The sequenced sample was blood. V gene TRBV10-3 combines with J gene TRBJ2-1, with TRBD2 matching 7 bases. CDR3 sequence: CAISSGANEQFF. The DNA for the CDR3 is TGTGCCATCAGTAGCGGGGCAAATGAGCAGTTCTTC.